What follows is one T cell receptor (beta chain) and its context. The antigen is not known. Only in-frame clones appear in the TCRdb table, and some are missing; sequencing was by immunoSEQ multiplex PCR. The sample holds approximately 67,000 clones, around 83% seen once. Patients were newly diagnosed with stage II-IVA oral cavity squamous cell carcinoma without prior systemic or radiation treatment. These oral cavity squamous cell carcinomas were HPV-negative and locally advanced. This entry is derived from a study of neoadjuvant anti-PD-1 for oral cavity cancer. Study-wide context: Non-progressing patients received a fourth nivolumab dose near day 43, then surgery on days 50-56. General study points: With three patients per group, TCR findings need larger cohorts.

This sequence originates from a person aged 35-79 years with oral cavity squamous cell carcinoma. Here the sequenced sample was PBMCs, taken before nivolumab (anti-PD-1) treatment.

CDR3 amino acids: CASSYSDRGWGDTQYF. The CDR3 nucleotides read TGTGCCAGCAGTTACTCTGACAGGGGGTGGGGAGATACGCAGTATTTT. The chain is built from TRBV6-5 and TRBJ2-3; 9 bases line up with TRBD1. The junction had 6 bases not matched to a gene; V was cut back by 0 bases and J by 5 bases. The length of the CDR3 is 16 residues. Germline CDR1 MNHEY, CDR2 SVGAGI.